This T cell receptor (beta chain) emerged from a study of cytomegalovirus exposure and HLA in healthy donors. Regarding the study as a whole: Sequences of the TCR beta chain were said to predict the HLA-A and HLA-B alleles of most subjects accurately.

The PCR used 60 Vbeta and 13 Jbeta primers. TCRdb's copy holds only in-frame clones and misses some; the assay was immunoSEQ multiplex PCR. The sample lists some 100,000 clones, around 70% occurring once. Points on this clone: The antigen is not known.

V gave up 1 base and J gave up 8 bases, with 8 bases separating them. CDR3 size: 13 residues. Germline CDR1 and CDR2: SGHTA and FQGNSA. This receptor was obtained from a woman in her forties or fifties in good health and CMV-seropositive. The chain joins TRBV7-2 to TRBJ2-2; the D is unclear. Material for sequencing was PBMCs. This CDR3 reads CASSLVQVGELFF. The CDR3 DNA follows: TGTGCCAGCAGCTTAGTACAAGTTGGGGAGCTGTTTTTT.